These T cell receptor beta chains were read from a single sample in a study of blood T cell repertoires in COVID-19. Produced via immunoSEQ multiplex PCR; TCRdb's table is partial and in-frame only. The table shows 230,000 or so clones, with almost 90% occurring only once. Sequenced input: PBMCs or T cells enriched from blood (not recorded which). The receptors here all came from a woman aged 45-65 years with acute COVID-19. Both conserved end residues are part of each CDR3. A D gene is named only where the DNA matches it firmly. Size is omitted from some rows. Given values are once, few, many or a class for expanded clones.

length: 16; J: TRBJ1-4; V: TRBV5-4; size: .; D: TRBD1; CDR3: CASSSRQGATNEKLFF; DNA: TGTGCCAGCAGCTCACGGCAGGGGGCCACTAATGAAAAACTGTTTTTT
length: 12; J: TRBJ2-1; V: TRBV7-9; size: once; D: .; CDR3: CASSIINNEQFF; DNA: TGTGCCAGCAGCATTATAAACAATGAGCAGTTCTTC
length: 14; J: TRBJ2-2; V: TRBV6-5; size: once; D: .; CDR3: CASSYSEGTGELFF; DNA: TGTGCCAGCAGTTACTCTGAGGGAACCGGGGAGCTGTTTTTT
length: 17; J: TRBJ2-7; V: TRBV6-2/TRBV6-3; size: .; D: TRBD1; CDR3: CASSPLSGTGIAYEQYF; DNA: TGTGCCAGCAGTCCACTTTCCGGGACAGGTATCGCCTACGAGCAGTACTTC
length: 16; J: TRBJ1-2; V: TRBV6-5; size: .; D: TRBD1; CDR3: CASSYSTWGTENGYTF; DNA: TGTGCCAGCAGTTACTCGACATGGGGGACAGAGAATGGCTACACCTTC
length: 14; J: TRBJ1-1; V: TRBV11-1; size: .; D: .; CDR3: CASSVGQLNTEAFF; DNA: TGTGCCAGCAGCGTCGGACAGCTGAACACTGAAGCTTTCTTT
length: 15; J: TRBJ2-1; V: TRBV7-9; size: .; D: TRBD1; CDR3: CASSLEGGWYNEQFF; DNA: TGTGCCAGCAGCTTAGAAGGGGGCTGGTACAATGAGCAGTTCTTC
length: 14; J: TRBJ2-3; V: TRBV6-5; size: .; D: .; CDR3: CASSLGQRTDTQYF; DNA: TGTGCCAGCAGCTTAGGACAGCGCACAGATACGCAGTATTTT
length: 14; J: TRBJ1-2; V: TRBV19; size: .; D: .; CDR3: CASMSTLSTYGYTF; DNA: TGTGCCAGTATGTCGACATTATCCACCTATGGCTACACCTTC
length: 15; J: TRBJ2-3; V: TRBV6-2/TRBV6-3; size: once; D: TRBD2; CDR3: CASSSLAGGPDTQYF; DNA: TGTGCCAGCAGTTCACTAGCGGGAGGGCCAGATACGCAGTATTTT
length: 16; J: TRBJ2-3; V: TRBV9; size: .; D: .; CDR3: CASSVGAGRGTDTQYF; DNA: TGTGCCAGCAGCGTTGGAGCGGGAAGGGGGACAGATACGCAGTATTTT
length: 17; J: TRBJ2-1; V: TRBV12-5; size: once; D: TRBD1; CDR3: CASGLVLGRGLYNEQFF; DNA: TGTGCTAGTGGTTTGGTACTTGGCAGGGGGCTTTACAATGAGCAGTTCTTC
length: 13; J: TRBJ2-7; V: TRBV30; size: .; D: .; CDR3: CAWARGISYEQYF; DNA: TGTGCCTGGGCCCGAGGAATCTCCTACGAGCAGTACTTC
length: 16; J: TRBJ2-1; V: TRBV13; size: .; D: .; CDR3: CASSLAGVGTYNEQFF; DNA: TGTGCCAGCAGCTTAGCGGGAGTTGGCACCTACAATGAGCAGTTCTTC
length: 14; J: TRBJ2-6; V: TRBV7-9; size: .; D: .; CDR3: CASSSNSGANVLTF; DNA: TGTGCCAGCAGCTCAAACTCTGGGGCCAACGTCCTGACTTTC
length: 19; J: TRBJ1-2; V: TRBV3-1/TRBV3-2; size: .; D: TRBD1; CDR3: CASSQGPGTGDPYDYGYTF; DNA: TGTGCCAGCAGCCAAGGTCCCGGGACAGGGGACCCCTACGACTATGGCTACACCTTC